The 26 T cell receptor beta chains below were found in one sample sequenced in a study of T cells expressing NK-cell markers. Following a re-call of the 5' RACE reads, TCRdb has one entry per CDR3 protein and lacks DNA. This table lists about 540,000 distinct CDR3 sequences. Sequenced: blood T cells: a sorted CD56 or NKG2C T cell subset, CD4+ or CD8+ T cells, or bulk PBMC T cells (not recorded which). All receptors derive from a man aged 18 to 30 in good health.

This chain uses TRBV10-3 with TRBJ2-1; the D call of TRBD2 rests on TCRdb alone, since no DNA is present to check it. Germline CDR1 reads ENHRY; CDR2 reads SYGVKD. The CDR3 extends over 15 amino acids. CDR3 residues: CAISGRAGGYNEQFF.

V gene TRBV4-2 combines with J gene TRBJ2-7; TCRdb indicates TRBD1, and absent DNA this call remains unverified. The germline gives CDR1 LGHNA, CDR2 YNFKEQ. The CDR3 runs to 16 residues. The CDR3 here is CASSQGVGDSPYEQYF.

This chain links TRBV5-1 with TRBJ2-1; the D call of TRBD2 rests on TCRdb alone, since no DNA is present to check it. From germline, CDR1 is SGHRS and CDR2 YFSETQ. The CDR3 sequence is 19 residues long. CDR3 sequence reads: CASSSSPGLAGAPSGEQFF.

V gene TRBV7-2 combines with J gene TRBJ2-3. The CDR3 consists of 15 residues. The germline V gene has CDR1 SGHTA and CDR2 FQGNSA. The CDR3 reads CASSARLDPTDTQYF.

The chain couples TRBV4-1 to TRBJ2-2; without DNA, the TCRdb call of TRBD2 cannot be checked. Per the germline V gene, CDR1 is MGHRA and CDR2 is YSYEKL. This CDR3 comprises 17 residues. The CDR3 region is CASSQEGLAVNTGELFF.

The V and J genes are TRBV11-2 and TRBJ2-7. The germline V gene has CDR1 SGHAT and CDR2 FQNNGV. The CDR3 spans 15 residues. This CDR3 is CASSLEGRGVGEQYF.

The V gene is TRBV29-1, the J gene TRBJ2-7. This CDR3 is built from 13 residues. Germline V gene sequence: CDR1 SQVTM, CDR2 ANQGSEA. The CDR3 reads CSVEAELSYEQYF.

This chain connects TRBV20-1 to TRBJ1-5; TCRdb lists TRBD1, though no DNA is available to test this call. The germline CDR1 and CDR2 sequences are DFQATT and SNEGSKA (reference sequence). The CDR3 contains 15 residues. The CDR3 region is CSANRGTDPNQPQHF.

The chain carries TRBV10-3 and TRBJ1-5; TCRdb outputs TRBD1, but without DNA this stays unchecked. In germline, CDR1 is ENHRY, CDR2 SYGVKD. This CDR3 contains 14 residues. CDR3 sequence: CAIRDGTGYQPQHF.

V gene TRBV28 combines with J gene TRBJ2-2; the D call of TRBD1 rests on TCRdb alone, since no DNA is present to check it. From germline, CDR1 is MDHEN and CDR2 SYDVKM. This CDR3 is 13 amino acids long. CDR3 region: CASSTGTAGELFF.

This sequence joins TRBV7-9 and TRBJ2-2; TCRdb's D call of TRBD1 is untestable without DNA. The germline CDR1 and CDR2 sequences are SEHNR and FQNEAQ (reference sequence). This CDR3 has 16 amino acids. The CDR3 here is CASSLGLAGDGGELFF.

The rearrangement links TRBV7-2 to TRBJ1-2; TCRdb picks TRBD1, but there is no DNA to check that call. The CDR3 extends over 12 amino acids. The germline gives CDR1 SGHTA, CDR2 FQGNSA. The chain's CDR3 is CASSSDRNGYTF.

The chain joins TRBV4-3 to TRBJ1-1. Germline V CDR1 and CDR2: LGHNA, YSLEER. The CDR3 has 14 amino acids. The CDR3 loop reads CASSQDMKVAEAFF.

This chain joins TRBV5-1 and TRBJ2-2; the TCRdb D gene call, TRBD1, has no DNA to confirm it. The germline CDR1 and CDR2 sequences are SGHRS and YFSETQ. The CDR3 contains 17 residues. The CDR3: CASSFSTGTGGTGELFF.

The chain combines TRBV9 with TRBJ2-1. The CDR3 extends over 16 amino acids. CDR1 is SGDLS and CDR2 is YYNGEE in the germline V gene. CDR3 sequence reads: CASSKAEGSSYNEQFF.

This rearrangement joins TRBV12-5 to TRBJ2-2; the D call from TCRdb, TRBD1, cannot be confirmed without DNA. Germline assignment: CDR1 LGHNT and CDR2 FRNRAP. This CDR3 contains 16 residues. The CDR3 here is CASGLVLGQGIGELFF.

This sequence joins TRBV29-1 and TRBJ2-1; the D gene TCRdb calls, TRBD1, cannot be checked with no DNA. The CDR3 runs 16 residues. CDR1 is SQVTM, CDR2 ANQGSEA, per germline. This CDR3 is CSVGGGRNQIGNEQFF.

CDR3 amino acids: CASSRGSKETQYF. This chain uses TRBV12-3 or TRBV12-4 with TRBJ2-5; TCRdb gives TRBD2 as the D gene, but with no DNA this cannot be confirmed. This CDR3 contains 13 residues.

CDR3 protein: CASSLRRDSPNEQFF. This chain uses TRBV7-9 with TRBJ2-1; TCRdb's assignment of TRBD1 cannot be checked, as there is no DNA. This CDR3 is 15 amino acids long. Germline CDR1 is SEHNR and CDR2 is FQNEAQ (reference sequence).

The rearrangement links TRBV7-8 to TRBJ2-2. Germline V gives CDR1 SGHVS, CDR2 FQNEAQ. The CDR3 length is 18 residues. CDR3 loop: CASSLARVYRPNTGELFF.

This rearrangement joins TRBV7-7 to TRBJ2-1. Germline-derived CDR1 and CDR2 are SSHAT and FNYEAQ (reference sequence). This CDR3 has 13 residues. CDR3: CASSPIGYNEQFF.

The V gene is TRBV7-2, the J gene TRBJ2-5. Looked up from germline, CDR1 is SGHTA and CDR2 is FQGNSA. The CDR3 runs 14 residues. CDR3 loop: CASSVAGAIETQYF.

The gene calls are TRBV30 and TRBJ1-5; TCRdb returns TRBD1, unconfirmable since there is no DNA. This CDR3 spans 13 amino acids. Germline assignment: CDR1 GTSNPN and CDR2 SVGIG (reference sequence). This CDR3 reads CAWSVAGAQPQHF.

V usage is TRBV9 and J usage is TRBJ2-7; TCRdb calls TRBD1, which cannot be checked without DNA. The CDR3 extends over 14 amino acids. CDR1 and CDR2 from the germline V gene are SGDLS and YYNGEE. CDR3 residues: CASSRTGGFYEQYF. Drawing the rest from reference TRBV9 and TRBJ2-7, the complete variable domain is DSGVTQTPKHLITATGQRVTLRCSPRSGDLSVYWYQQSLDQGLQFLIQYYNGEERAKGNILERFSAQQFPDLHSELNLSSLELGDSALYFCASSRTGGFYEQYFGPGTRLTVT.

V usage is TRBV7-8 and J usage is TRBJ2-7; TCRdb proposes TRBD2, but this gene call is untestable without DNA. Germline CDR1 is SGHVS and CDR2 is FQNEAQ. The CDR3 covers 17 residues. CDR3 sequence reads: CASSLGWFETSGIEQYF.

The chain has TRBV20-1 and TRBJ2-1; the D call of TRBD2 rests on TCRdb alone, since no DNA is present to check it. Germline V gene sequence: CDR1 DFQATT, CDR2 SNEGSKA (reference sequence). This CDR3 contains 14 residues. This CDR3 reads CSANRLVGYNEQFF.